This T cell receptor (beta chain) is drawn from a study of post-analysis software for immune sequencing data. Study-level information: The disease courses covered relapsing-remitting, secondary progressive and progressive-relapsing multiple sclerosis.

Sequencing libraries made from TCR beta cDNA carried unique molecular identifiers. TCRdb re-called the PCR reads through MiXCR, storing one row per CDR3 protein. This table has about 570,000 distinct CDR3 sequences, around 36% appearing once. General observations from the study: Patients showed TRBV5-6, TRBV5-1 and TRBV20-1 among 4 or 5 TRBV segments more frequent than in controls.

The CDR3 extends over 14 amino acids. CDR1 is DFQATT and CDR2 is SNEGSKA in the germline V gene (reference sequence). Deletions cut 2 bases from V and 6 bases from J, with 16 bases between. Concerning this clonotype: Its antigen is still unknown.

The sample was blood. The V and J genes are TRBV20-1 and TRBJ1-1; perhaps TRBD1 as D (5 bases). This sequence was found in a girl younger than 18 with multiple sclerosis. The CDR3 DNA is TGCAGTGCTAGATTGTCCGGGGCGGCGTCTGAAGCTTTCTTT. It translates to CSARLSGAASEAFF.